The 30 T cell receptor beta chains reported below all come from one sample, sequenced in a study of human T cells and chemical hapten exposure. MiXCR was run by TCRdb on the RACE reads, yielding one entry per CDR3 protein. The sample shows tens of thousands of distinct CDR3 sequences, approximately 10% of them seen only once. Sample time point: patch test 3, about 24 weeks after DPC sensitization. Sample treatment: therapeutic diphenylcyclopropenone sensitization with weekly scalp DPC. Sequences were derived from whole blood, sampled in connection with sensitization to the hapten diphenylcyclopropenone (DPC). These receptors originate from a woman aged 25 to 39 with alopecia areata. Some clones in this sample may be carry-over from other donors' samples.

Many counts were recorded for this clonotype. The genes are TRBV6-6 and TRBJ1-5; tentative D call: TRBD1 (5 bases). Trimming cost V 2 bases and J 7 bases, with 9 bases left between them. This CDR3 region has 13 residues. Germline-derived CDR1 and CDR2 are MNHNY and SVGAGI (reference sequence). CDR3 region: CASSYGEGQPQHF. CDR3 nucleotides: TGTGCCAGCAGTTACGGAGAGGGGCAGCCCCAGCATTTT.

Ten or more counts support this clonotype. V gene TRBV20-1 combines with J gene TRBJ2-1; 8 nucleotides match TRBD2. V was pared by 3 bases and J by 4 bases, with 8 bases of the junction left unmatched. The CDR3 runs 15 residues. Germline V gene sequence: CDR1 DFQATT, CDR2 SNEGSKA (reference sequence). In DNA, the CDR3 is TGCAGTGCTAGGCCACTAGCGGTGTCTTACAATGAGCAGTTCTTC. The encoded protein is CSARPLAVSYNEQFF.

This CDR3 is CAIRASGTMNTEAFF. The CDR3 DNA reads as TGTGCCATCAGAGCTTCCGGGACAATGAACACTGAAGCTTTCTTT. The chain combines TRBV10-3 with TRBJ1-1, with TRBD1 as a possible D gene (6 bases). From germline, CDR1 is ENHRY and CDR2 SYGVKD. The V gene lost 6 bases and the J gene lost 0 bases, with 14 bases spanning the gap. The CDR3 length is 15 residues.

The sample holds a few counts of this clonotype. The chain joins TRBV4-1 to TRBJ2-1, with 11 bases identical to TRBD2. Germline CDR1 MGHRA, CDR2 YSYEKL. The CDR3 covers 16 residues. Losses at the gene ends were 0 bases for V and 4 bases for J; bases not matched to a gene: 2. This CDR3 reads CASSQEGLAEYNEQFF. CDR3 nucleotide sequence: TGCGCCAGCAGCCAAGAGGGACTAGCGGAGTACAATGAGCAGTTCTTC.

V gene TRBV4-1 combines with J gene TRBJ1-2, with 8 nucleotides matching TRBD1. Losses at the gene ends were 3 bases for V and 2 bases for J; bases not matched to a gene: 5. From germline, CDR1 is MGHRA and CDR2 YSYEKL. The CDR3 has 15 amino acids. The CDR3 coding sequence is TGCGCCAGCAGCCAGCCGACAGGGGCAAACTATGGCTACACCTTC. It is translated as CASSQPTGANYGYTF.

This clonotype was detected ten times or more. The chain combines TRBV25-1 with TRBJ1-6; possible D gene TRBD1, 5 bases. The CDR3 spans 16 residues. The germline CDR1 and CDR2 sequences are MGHDK and SYGVNS. The ends were cut back, 2 bases at V and 4 bases at J, with 12 bases in the middle. This CDR3 is CASSEKNRRYNSPLHF. For the CDR3, the DNA is TGTGCCAGCAGTGAAAAAAACAGGCGGTATAATTCACCCCTCCACTTT.

The chain links TRBV3-1 to TRBJ2-6; D is unclear. From germline, CDR1 is LGHDT and CDR2 YNNKEL (reference sequence). The CDR3 runs to 15 residues. Trimming cost V 3 bases and J 2 bases, with 8 bases left between them. CDR3 loop: CASSQLVTGANVLTF. The CDR3 DNA sequence: TGTGCCAGCAGCCAGCTAGTAACTGGGGCCAACGTCCTGACTTTC.

This clonotype showed up just a few times. The chain employs TRBV6-9 and TRBJ2-7; possible D gene TRBD2, 5 bases. The CDR3 covers 15 residues. Germline CDR1 and CDR2: MNHGY and SVAAGI. With 10 bases removed from V and 4 bases from J, the gap between germline ends came to 23 bases. The CDR3 coding sequence is TGTGCCATCGATCAAGGGCCGAGGGAACCATACGAGCAGTACGTC. Translation gives CAIDQGPREPYEQYV.

J is TRBJ2-2 and V is TRBV19; D unclear. Germline V gives CDR1 LNHDA, CDR2 SQIVND (reference sequence). The CDR3 length is 11 residues. V was pared by 1 base and J by 9 bases, with 3 bases between. The chain's CDR3 is CASSIGRELFF. CDR3 DNA: TGTGCCAGTAGTATAGGGAGGGAGCTGTTTTTT.

The chain joins TRBV28 to TRBJ2-7, with a tentative D call TRBD2 (5 bases). CDR1 and CDR2 (germline): MDHEN, SYDVKM. This CDR3 spans 12 amino acids. Trimming took 6 bases from V and 2 from J, leaving 8 bases between them. The CDR3 nucleotides are TGTGCCAGCAGCCGGGGAGCCTACGAGCAGTACTTC. This sequence encodes CASSRGAYEQYF.

This clonotype was found many times. This chain joins TRBV28 and TRBJ2-7; a weak D match, TRBD1 (5 bases). V lost 4 bases and J 3 bases, leaving 16 bases between the germline ends. The CDR3 length is 15 residues. The V gene's germline CDR1 is MDHEN and CDR2 SYDVKM. The CDR3 region is CASSSPARTNYEQYF. In nucleotides, the CDR3 is TGTGCCAGCAGTTCCCCGGCGCGGACAAACTACGAGCAGTACTTC.

This clonotype was seen many times. As DNA, the CDR3 is TGTGCCATCAGTGGTGGTTCGGTCTCCTACGAGCAGTACTTC. Protein sequence: CAISGGSVSYEQYF. The gene calls are TRBV10-3 and TRBJ2-7; D unclear. The CDR3 sequence is 14 residues long. Trimming cost V 4 bases and J 0 bases, with 10 bases left between them. Germline V gives CDR1 ENHRY, CDR2 SYGVKD.

This clonotype was picked up many times. The chain has TRBV4-1 and TRBJ2-1, with D unresolved. The CDR3 sequence is 13 residues long. Germline lookup yields CDR1 MGHRA and CDR2 YSYEKL. The V end lost 4 bases, the J end lost 6 bases, and 10 bases lay between the germline ends. This CDR3 reads CASSPTAGNEQFF. The CDR3 bases are TGCGCCAGCAGCCCGACGGCCGGCAATGAGCAGTTCTTC.

This clonotype was picked up a small number of times. J is TRBJ2-1 and V is TRBV4-3, with 9 nucleotides matching TRBD1. This CDR3 has 15 residues. Germline V gives CDR1 LGHNA, CDR2 YSLEER. Unmatched junction bases numbered 9, after V lost 5 bases and J lost 7 bases. The CDR3 loop is CASSDRGGRTNEQFF. The CDR3 bases are TGCGCCAGCAGCGACAGGGGGGGCCGCACGAATGAGCAGTTCTTC.

This clonotype occurred a few times. V and J are TRBV7-9 and TRBJ2-3; D call uncertain. The CDR3 extends over 12 amino acids. Germline values: CDR1 SEHNR, CDR2 FQNEAQ (reference sequence). The V and J ends lost 7 bases and 4 bases respectively, with 9 bases between them. CDR3 region: CASTIWADTQYF. The CDR3 DNA is TGTGCCAGCACCATTTGGGCAGATACGCAGTATTTT.

V gene TRBV28 combines with J gene TRBJ2-7; 8 positions match TRBD1. The V segment lost 4 bases and the J segment 7 bases; nucleotides outside the gene matches: 6. This CDR3 is built from 13 residues. Per germline, CDR1 MDHEN and CDR2 SYDVKM. The CDR3 loop is CASSSQGAREQYV. CDR3 nucleotides: TGTGCCAGCAGTTCGCAGGGGGCGAGGGAGCAGTACGTC.

This clonotype came up a few times. The gene calls are TRBV20-1 and TRBJ2-1, with D perhaps assigned TRBD1 or TRBD2 (5 bases each). The V end was cut by 3 bases, the J end by 4 bases, with 13 bases between. In germline, CDR1 is DFQATT, CDR2 SNEGSKA (reference sequence). The CDR3 contains 14 residues. CDR3 nucleotide sequence: TGCAGTGCTAGTACCGGGACCGGATACAATGAGCAGTTCTTC. Protein sequence: CSASTGTGYNEQFF.

The chain combines TRBV4-3 with TRBJ1-6; D call uncertain. V shed 3 bases and J shed 6 bases, with 12 bases lying between them. The CDR3 is made up of 15 amino acids. Per the germline V gene, CDR1 is LGHNA and CDR2 is YSLEER. The CDR3 here is CASSHFRGVNSPLHF. CDR3 DNA: TGCGCCAGCAGCCATTTCAGAGGAGTTAATTCACCCCTCCACTTT.

The chain uses TRBV5-1 and TRBJ2-1; unclear D gene. The germline V gene has CDR1 SGHRS and CDR2 YFSETQ. Trimming removed 0 bases at V and 0 bases at J, with 10 bases between. CDR3 size: 16 residues. CDR3 in DNA: TGCGCCAGCAGCTTGGGTCCTGCCAGCTCCTACAATGAGCAGTTCTTC. Its translation is CASSLGPASSYNEQFF.

This clonotype has just a few counts. This chain connects TRBV28 to TRBJ1-5; D not resolved. Germline CDR1 is MDHEN and CDR2 is SYDVKM. This CDR3 is 13 amino acids long. The V end was cut by 5 bases, the J end by 4 bases, with 9 bases between. DNA for the CDR3: TGTGCCAGCAGTCCGCCCGGTAATCAGCCCCAGCATTTT. As protein: CASSPPGNQPQHF.

In this sample, this clonotype turned up many times. The CDR3 DNA reads TGTGCCTGGATGGGTAACCAAGAGACCCAGTACTTC. This translates into CAWMGNQETQYF. The rearrangement uses TRBV30 and TRBJ2-5; D unresolved. The ends were cut back, 4 bases at V and 0 bases at J, with 6 bases in the middle. The CDR3 is 12 residues long. The germline CDR1 and CDR2 sequences are GTSNPN and SVGIG (reference sequence).

This clonotype came up many times. The chain is built from TRBV4-2 and TRBJ2-3; 11 nucleotides match TRBD2. Germline V gene lookup returns CDR1 LGHNA and CDR2 YNFKEQ. This CDR3 has 16 amino acids. The V segment lost 2 bases and the J segment 1 base; nucleotides outside the gene matches: 2. The CDR3 sequence is CASSQLSGGGTDTQYF. The CDR3 nucleotides read TGTGCCAGCAGCCAACTTAGCGGGGGGGGCACAGATACGCAGTATTTT.

This clonotype was found many times. J is TRBJ1-2 and V is TRBV25-1; D is unclear. Trimming left V 5 bases short and J 1 base short, with 14 bases between. The CDR3 is made up of 15 amino acids. In germline, CDR1 is MGHDK, CDR2 SYGVNS. Here the CDR3 reads CASSPRAGVNYGYTF. The CDR3 DNA sequence: TGTGCCAGCAGTCCCCGGGCAGGCGTTAACTATGGCTACACCTTC.

This clonotype was seen more than once but under ten times. V is TRBV20-1 and J is TRBJ1-1, with D perhaps TRBD1 (6 bases). With 3 bases removed from V and 3 bases from J, the gap between germline ends came to 23 bases. Germline V lookup: CDR1 DFQATT, CDR2 SNEGSKA (reference sequence). This CDR3 region has 17 residues. DNA for the CDR3: TGCAGTGCTAGTAAGAGCGGGACACGAACTAAGGACACTGAAGCTTTCTTT. It yields the protein CSASKSGTRTKDTEAFF.

This clonotype was observed a handful of times. The chain combines TRBV7-2 with TRBJ2-5; 9 nucleotides line up with TRBD1. The CDR3 sequence is 15 residues long. Germline CDR1 is SGHTA and CDR2 is FQGNSA. V lost 4 bases to trimming and J lost 4 bases; unmatched junction nucleotides: 7. CDR3: CASSYGTGIGETQYF. The CDR3 DNA is TGTGCCAGCAGCTACGGGACAGGGATCGGAGAGACCCAGTACTTC.

This clonotype was seen ten or more times. The rearrangement joins TRBV7-8 to TRBJ1-2; possible D gene TRBD1, 6 bases. Trimming took off 5 bases at V and 8 bases at J, with 18 bases between the two ends. This CDR3 has 14 residues. Germline lookup yields CDR1 SGHVS and CDR2 FQNEAQ. The CDR3 loop is CASSLDSFPLGYTF. The CDR3 DNA reads TGTGCCAGCAGCCTGGACAGCTTCCCCCTCGGCTACACCTTC. Based on the CDR3 plus reference TRBV7-8 and TRBJ1-2, the full variable domain is GAGVSQSPRYKVAKRGQDVALRCDPISGHVSLFWYQQALGQGPEFLTYFQNEAQLDKSGLPSDRFFAERPEGSVSTLKIQRTQQEDSAVYLCASSLDSFPLGYTFGSGTRLTVV.

The rearrangement joins TRBV4-1 to TRBJ1-3, with D uncertain. Looked up from germline, CDR1 is MGHRA and CDR2 is YSYEKL. The V gene lost 4 bases and the J gene lost 0 bases, with 7 bases spanning the gap. The CDR3 extends over 14 amino acids. The CDR3 sequence: CASSREDSGNTIYF. CDR3 in DNA: TGCGCCAGCAGCCGAGAGGACTCTGGAAACACCATATATTTT.

This clonotype has ten or more counts. The V and J genes are TRBV16 and TRBJ2-7, with no clear D. The CDR3 has 17 amino acids. Germline V gene data show CDR1 as KGHSY and CDR2 as FQNENV. V lost 3 bases, J lost 1 base, and 19 bases lay in between. The CDR3 nucleotides are TGTGCCAGCAGCCAGTCAGTAGGGCAGGATCTGTCCTACGAGCAGTACTTC. This codes for CASSQSVGQDLSYEQYF.

This clonotype has a count of ten or more. J is TRBJ1-2 and V is TRBV6-1; D remains unclear. The length of the CDR3 is 12 residues. Trimming took 4 bases from V and 2 from J, leaving 5 bases between them. CDR1 MNHNS and CDR2 SASEGT come from the germline V gene. CDR3 residues: CASSAANYGYTF. CDR3 sequence (DNA): TGTGCCAGCAGTGCAGCGAACTATGGCTACACCTTC.

This clonotype was counted between two and nine times. The chain uses TRBV10-1 and TRBJ2-3; D is possibly TRBD1 (6 bases). V was pared by 6 bases and J by 4 bases, with 14 bases between. The CDR3 has 14 amino acids. Germline CDR1 reads WNHNN; CDR2 reads SYGVQD (reference sequence). The CDR3 nucleotides read TGCGCCAGCAGCGTCGGACAGCGATCAGATACGCAGTATTTT. Translated, it gives CASSVGQRSDTQYF.